This TCR beta chain was sequenced during a study of PD-1 blockade in classical Hodgkin lymphoma. Study as a whole: Patients in the cohort were put on intravenous nivolumab, 3 mg/kg every 2 weeks. Study outcomes and limitations: Lower baseline TCR diversity marked trial partial responders and progressors.

J was trimmed by 1 base and V by 0 bases; bases with no gene match: 1. This CDR3 region has 15 residues. In germline, CDR1 is SGDLS, CDR2 YYNGEE. Comment on this clone: The antigen is not known.

After autologous stem cell transplantation all patients relapsed, and prior brentuximab vedotin exposure differed between cohorts. The table came from immunoSEQ multiplex PCR; TCRdb's copy has only in-frame clones and leaves some out. The sample has some 40,000 clones; around 80% are singletons. The specimen was peripheral blood mononuclear cells (PBMCs), collected at baseline. This receptor was obtained from a human donor with classical Hodgkin lymphoma. This chain links TRBV9 with TRBJ2-1; the match to TRBD2 covers 7 bases. The CDR3 here is CASSVGGGSYNEQFF. The CDR3 coding sequence is TGTGCCAGCAGCGTAGGCGGGGGTTCCTACAATGAGCAGTTCTTC.